A selection of T cell receptor beta chains follows, all from one sample in a study of Ad26.COV2.S vaccination and SARS-CoV-2 variants. The table came from immunoSEQ multiplex PCR; TCRdb's copy has only in-frame clones and leaves some out. Of roughly 140,000 clones in the sample, approximately 90% were seen once. Sequenced material: peripheral blood, taken after recovery from COVID-19. All receptors come from a human donor who had recovered from COVID-19. CDR3s include the opening cysteine and the closing phenylalanine or tryptophan. Each record gives: D gene, clone size, V gene, J gene, CDR3 protein, CDR3 DNA. D genes are given only for firm matches. Clone sizes are given selectively: once, few, many, or a class where the clone is expanded.

>TRBD1|-|TRBV28|TRBJ1-5
CASGGGQGTNQPQHF
TGTGCCAGCGGAGGGGGACAGGGGACGAATCAGCCCCAGCATTTT
>-|-|TRBV7-8|TRBJ2-7
CASSLRGGLDYEQYF
TGTGCCAGCAGCTTAAGGGGCGGGTTGGACTACGAGCAGTACTTC
>TRBD1|-|TRBV11-2|TRBJ1-4
CASSLGTGGPTANEKLFF
TGTGCCAGCAGCCTCGGGACAGGGGGCCCCACGGCTAATGAAAAACTGTTTTTT
>TRBD1|-|TRBV5-1|TRBJ1-1
CASSLGEGADTEAFF
TGCGCCAGCAGCTTGGGGGAGGGGGCGGACACTGAAGCTTTCTTT
>-|-|TRBV11-2|TRBJ2-7
CASSPGQGSSYEQYF
TGTGCCAGCAGCCCCGGGCAGGGGAGCTCCTACGAGCAGTACTTC
>TRBD1|-|TRBV11-2|TRBJ2-5
CASSLGTGVETQYF
TGTGCCAGCAGCTTAGGGACAGGCGTGGAGACCCAGTACTTC
>-|-|TRBV7-9|TRBJ1-1
CASSSPSRLGGMNTEAFF
TGTGCCAGCAGCTCTCCTTCCCGCTTGGGGGGCATGAACACTGAAGCTTTCTTT
>TRBD1|-|TRBV28|TRBJ1-2
CASSPGGQPYRYTF
TGTGCCAGCAGTCCCGGGGGACAGCCGTATCGCTACACCTTC
>-|-|TRBV3-1/TRBV3-2|TRBJ1-1
CASSTGNTEAFF
TGTGCCAGCTCAACGGGGAACACTGAAGCTTTCTTT
>-|-|TRBV30|TRBJ2-3
CACQQGRGTDTQYF
TGTGCCTGTCAACAGGGCAGGGGCACAGATACGCAGTATTTT
>-|-|TRBV29-1|TRBJ2-4
CSAPTGGSSIQYF
TGCAGCGCCCCCACCGGTGGGTCCAGCATTCAGTACTTC
>-|-|TRBV7-6|TRBJ1-3
CASSPARGYGNTIYF
TGTGCCAGCAGCCCAGCGAGGGGCTATGGAAACACCATATATTTT
>TRBD1|-|TRBV28|TRBJ2-7
CASKMDRVAYEQYF
TGTGCCAGCAAGATGGACAGGGTTGCCTACGAGCAGTACTTC
>TRBD1|once|TRBV10-2|TRBJ1-1
CASRRGLGTEAFF
TGCGCCAGCAGGAGGGGGCTGGGGACTGAAGCTTTCTTT
>-|-|TRBV6-5|TRBJ2-7
CASSYSSGQTYEQYF
TGTGCCAGCAGTTACTCGAGCGGGCAAACCTACGAGCAGTACTTC
>-|-|TRBV27|TRBJ2-7
CASSTYNGETSYEQYF
TGTGCCAGCAGTACATACAACGGGGAAACCTCCTACGAGCAGTACTTC
>TRBD2|-|TRBV4-3|TRBJ2-5
CASSVGLAGGLETQYF
TGCGCCAGCAGCGTCGGACTAGCGGGGGGGCTGGAGACCCAGTACTTC
>-|-|TRBV5-8|TRBJ1-1
CASSLAFQNTEAFF
TGTGCCAGCAGCTTGGCCTTCCAGAACACTGAAGCTTTCTTT
>-|-|TRBV11-2|TRBJ1-3
CASSSSGGRGNTIYF
TGTGCCAGCAGCTCTTCGGGGGGACGGGGAAACACCATATATTTT
>TRBD1|-|TRBV6-6|TRBJ2-3
CASSAGGTGTDTQYF
TGTGCCAGCAGTGCAGGGGGCACGGGCACAGATACGCAGTATTTT
>-|-|TRBV2|TRBJ1-6
CASMRGRPVLANSYNSPLHF
TGTGCCAGCATGAGGGGCCGACCCGTGCTAGCAAACTCCTATAATTCACCCCTCCACTTT
>-|-|TRBV6-2/TRBV6-3|TRBJ2-3
CASSYRDFTDTQYF
TGTGCCAGCAGTTACCGGGACTTCACAGATACGCAGTATTTT
>-|-|TRBV2|TRBJ1-4
CASSEGGKGKLFF
TGTGCCAGCAGTGAGGGTGGGAAGGGAAAACTGTTTTTT
>-|-|TRBV5-6|TRBJ1-5
CASSLTGNQPQHF
TGTGCCAGCAGCCTCACAGGCAATCAGCCCCAGCATTTT
>-|-|TRBV10-3|TRBJ1-5
CAIRGDGTQHF
TGTGCCATCAGGGGGGACGGCACCCAGCATTTT
>TRBD1|-|TRBV4-3|TRBJ2-2
CASSQEETGTGNTGELFF
TGCGCCAGCAGCCAAGAGGAAACCGGGACAGGGAACACCGGGGAGCTGTTTTTT
>-|few|TRBV7-6|TRBJ1-6
CASSSRDPGIGSPLHF
TGTGCCAGCAGCTCACGGGACCCAGGGATAGGTTCACCCCTCCACTTT
>-|once|TRBV5-4|TRBJ1-1
CASSLGGDGGNTEAFF
TGTGCCAGCAGCTTAGGAGGGGACGGAGGGAACACTGAAGCTTTCTTT
>TRBD1|-|TRBV7-9|TRBJ1-2
CASSLSDRAVGYTF
TGTGCCAGCAGCTTATCAGACAGGGCGGTTGGCTACACCTTC
>-|-|TRBV19|TRBJ2-1
CASSNYNEQFF
TGTGCCAGTAGTAACTACAATGAGCAGTTCTTC
>-|-|TRBV14|TRBJ2-1
CASSPPGVISYNEQFF
TGTGCCAGCAGCCCCCCCGGGGTGATCTCCTACAATGAGCAGTTCTTC
>-|-|TRBV24-1|TRBJ1-5
CATSDRGLGNQPQHF
TGTGCCACCAGTGACAGGGGTCTAGGCAATCAGCCCCAGCATTTT
>-|-|TRBV4-3|TRBJ1-6
CASSRARGPNSPLHF
TGCGCCAGCAGCCGGGCCCGGGGACCAAATTCACCCCTCCACTTT
>-|few|TRBV7-8|TRBJ1-3
CASSDPPGPLGNTIYF
TGTGCCAGCAGCGACCCTCCGGGACCTCTCGGAAACACCATATATTTT
>TRBD1|-|TRBV4-1|TRBJ1-1
CASSHPDRENTEAFF
TGCGCCAGCAGCCACCCCGACAGGGAGAACACTGAAGCTTTCTTT
>-|-|TRBV18|TRBJ2-7
CASSPRGQGGAYEQYF
TGTGCCAGCTCACCAAGAGGGCAGGGGGGTGCCTACGAGCAGTACTTC
>TRBD2|-|TRBV27|TRBJ2-1
CASSYTSDVFHEQFF
TGTGCCAGCAGTTATACTAGCGACGTCTTCCATGAGCAGTTCTTC
>TRBD1|-|TRBV6-5|TRBJ1-5
CASSYSGQPNQPQHF
TGTGCCAGCAGTTACTCGGGACAGCCCAATCAGCCCCAGCATTTT
>-|few|TRBV15|TRBJ1-2
CATSRNGLSPNYGYTF
TGTGCCACCAGCAGAAATGGGCTATCCCCTAACTATGGCTACACCTTC
>-|-|TRBV2|TRBJ2-7
CASCLGQGLYEQYF
TGTGCCAGTTGTTTGGGCCAAGGGCTCTACGAGCAGTACTTC